This note documents a single T cell receptor beta chain sequence. What it binds is unknown. Clones were sequenced by immunoSEQ multiplex PCR, and TCRdb holds only the in-frame ones, with some missing. The data hold about 85,000 clones, with 86% observed a single time. This sample is part of a study of T cell responses to AZD1222 COVID-19 vaccine. Study conclusions and caveats: The repertoires were collected only after the peak T cell response. It was only 6 or 7 AZD1222 recipients who were seropositive at baseline. Distributed over spike, vaccine-associated CD4 TCRs predominated at 160-218 and 743-854. White British donors predominated, females outnumbered males, and clonal diversity was possibly underestimated.

The input for sequencing was peripheral blood, taken on day 0 of AZD1222 vaccination. The clonotype originates from an adult in good health.

Written as DNA, the CDR3 is TGCAGCGTTGAGGGCTCCACAGATACGCAGTATTTT. Its protein product is CSVEGSTDTQYF. This rearrangement joins TRBV29-1 to TRBJ2-3, with unresolved D. This CDR3 is 12 amino acids long. From germline, CDR1 is SQVTM and CDR2 ANQGSEA. V lost 3 bases and J 2 bases, leaving 6 bases between the germline ends.